The 17 T cell receptor beta chains in this list originate from one sample, sequenced in a study of cytomegalovirus exposure and HLA in healthy donors. The primer mix had 60 Vbeta and 13 Jbeta primers. Clones were sequenced by immunoSEQ multiplex PCR, and TCRdb holds only the in-frame ones, with some missing. In the table there are about 130,000 clones, about 71% of which are singletons. Sequencing was done on a sample of PBMCs. Receptor source: a woman aged 60-70 years in good health and CMV-seropositive.

The V gene is TRBV27, the J gene TRBJ1-6; 9 nucleotides align to TRBD1. V dropped 7 bases and J dropped 6; count of bases not matched to a gene: 7. The length of the CDR3 is 15 residues. Germline V gives CDR1 MNHEY, CDR2 SMNVEV (reference sequence). CDR3 nucleotide sequence: TGTGCCAGCACCCGCTGGACAGGGGCTAATTCACCCCTCCACTTT. Translated, it gives CASTRWTGANSPLHF.

This rearrangement joins TRBV7-9 to TRBJ1-3, with TRBD1 matching 9 bases. The CDR3 length is 19 residues. Germline CDR1 is SEHNR and CDR2 is FQNEAQ (reference sequence). V lost 4 bases, J lost 2 bases, and 15 bases stayed unmatched. In DNA form, the CDR3 reads TGTGCCAGCAGCTCCGCCGGTCCCTCAAGGACAGGGGCTGGAAACACCATATATTTT. It yields the protein CASSSAGPSRTGAGNTIYF.

The V gene is TRBV9, the J gene TRBJ2-3, with TRBD1 matching 8 bases. The CDR3 length is 16 residues. Per germline, CDR1 SGDLS and CDR2 YYNGEE. The ends lost 4 bases at V and 1 base at J; junction bases unmatched: 8. For the CDR3, the DNA is TGTGCCAGCAGCCCAGATCCGGGACAGGGCACAGATACGCAGTATTTT. Its protein product is CASSPDPGQGTDTQYF.

The chain is built from TRBV10-3 and TRBJ2-1; TRBD2 aligns across 8 bases. Germline-derived CDR1 and CDR2 are ENHRY and SYGVKD. Trimming removed 3 bases from V and 3 bases from J; junction bases left unmatched: 4. The CDR3 covers 15 residues. The CDR3 nucleotides are TGTGCCATCAGTGAAGGCGGGGGGATCTACAATGAGCAGTTCTTC. Protein: CAISEGGGIYNEQFF.

The CDR3 DNA is TGTGCCATCAGGAAGACCTTGGACAGGGGCCGGGGAGATACGCAGTATTTT. The encoded protein is CAIRKTLDRGRGDTQYF. The rearrangement links TRBV10-3 to TRBJ2-3; 9 bases align to TRBD1. This CDR3 is built from 17 residues. V lost 6 bases, J lost 5 bases, and 15 bases stayed unmatched. CDR1 is ENHRY and CDR2 is SYGVKD in the germline V gene.

In its sample, this clone was seen a few times. The V call is TRBV9, the J call TRBJ1-3; D unclear. Germline values: CDR1 SGDLS, CDR2 YYNGEE. The CDR3 is 16 amino acids. The V gene lost 1 base and the J gene lost 3 bases, with 14 bases spanning the gap. The CDR3 DNA reads TGTGCCAGCAGCGTACAGGCTTTGGCAGGTGGAAACACCATATATTTT. Translated: CASSVQALAGGNTIYF.

The chain employs TRBV2 and TRBJ1-6; D not certain. Trimming stripped 4 bases from V and 7 bases from J, with 14 bases between. From germline, CDR1 is SNHLY and CDR2 FYNNEI. There are 15 residues in the CDR3. The CDR3 sequence is CASSVEGFQNSPLHF. CDR3 DNA: TGTGCCAGCAGTGTTGAGGGATTCCAAAATTCACCCCTCCACTTT.

The gene calls are TRBV6-4 and TRBJ1-2, with a weak D call TRBD1 (6 bases). With 5 bases removed from V and 7 bases from J, the gap between germline ends came to 14 bases. This CDR3 is 13 amino acids long. From germline, CDR1 is MRHNA and CDR2 SNTAGT. Written as DNA, the CDR3 is TGTGCCAGCAGTCCAGTTGGGGGCTCTGGCTACACCTTC. It specifies CASSPVGGSGYTF.

V usage is TRBV7-8 and J usage is TRBJ1-1; D gene uncertain. Deletions cut 0 bases from V and 8 bases from J, with 7 bases between. Germline loops: CDR1 SGHVS, CDR2 FQNEAQ. This CDR3 comprises 12 residues. This CDR3 is CASSLAGSEAFF. For the CDR3, the DNA is TGTGCCAGCAGCTTAGCCGGGTCGGAAGCTTTCTTT.

This chain links TRBV2 with TRBJ2-3; 11 nucleotides line up with TRBD2. This CDR3 has 15 amino acids. V shed 5 bases, J shed 3 bases, and the junction held 4 bases outside the gene matches. Germline CDR1 reads SNHLY; CDR2 reads FYNNEI. This CDR3 is CASSFTSGGTDTQYF. CDR3 DNA sequence: TGTGCCAGCAGTTTTACTAGCGGGGGTACAGATACGCAGTATTTT.

CDR3 protein: CASSFQGRGTDEQYF. DNA for the CDR3: TGTGCCAGCAGCTTCCAGGGCAGGGGAACCGACGAGCAGTACTTC. The chain joins TRBV11-2 to TRBJ2-7; possible D gene TRBD1, 6 bases. V shed 3 bases and J shed 5 bases, with 17 bases lying between them. Germline CDR1 is SGHAT and CDR2 is FQNNGV. CDR3 length: 15 residues. Complete variable domain (other parts from reference TRBV11-2 and TRBJ2-7): EAGVAQSPRYKIIEKRQSVAFWCNPISGHATLYWYQQILGQGPKLLIQFQNNGVVDDSQLPKDRFSAERLKGVDSTLKIQPAKLEDSAVYLCASSFQGRGTDEQYFGPGTRLTVT.

The chain joins TRBV19 to TRBJ1-5; D call uncertain. The ends were cut back, 1 base at V and 0 bases at J, with 7 bases in the middle. Germline V gene sequence: CDR1 LNHDA, CDR2 SQIVND (reference sequence). CDR3 length equals 15 residues. The CDR3 nucleotides read TGTGCCAGTAGTATAGGTGGCCATAGCAATCAGCCCCAGCATTTT. Its translation is CASSIGGHSNQPQHF. Combining the CDR3 with reference TRBV19 and TRBJ1-5 gives the whole variable domain DGGITQSPKYLFRKEGQNVTLSCEQNLNHDAMYWYRQDPGQGLRLIYYSQIVNDFQKGDIAEGYSVSREKKESFPLTVTSAQKNPTAFYLCASSIGGHSNQPQHFGDGTRLSIL.

This sequence joins TRBV6-5 and TRBJ1-2; possible D gene TRBD1, 6 bases. V dropped 6 bases and J dropped 4 bases, with 12 bases sitting between them. The germline gives CDR1 MNHEY, CDR2 SVGAGI. This CDR3 contains 13 residues. CDR3 sequence: CASSPGQLYGYTF. CDR3 nucleotides: TGTGCCAGCAGCCCAGGACAGCTCTATGGCTACACCTTC.

The chain combines TRBV13 with TRBJ1-5, with 7 bases that match TRBD1. Per the germline V gene, CDR1 is PRHDT and CDR2 is FYEKMQ (reference sequence). With V trimmed by 4 bases and J by 4 bases, 4 bases remained unmatched. This CDR3 contains 14 residues. The CDR3 region has the DNA TGTGCCAGCAGCTCCGGGACAGATAATCAGCCCCAGCATTTT. As protein: CASSSGTDNQPQHF.

Written as DNA, the CDR3 is TGTGCCGGCCGACAGGGGGCTTATGGCTACACCTTC. Amino acid sequence: CAGRQGAYGYTF. The rearrangement links TRBV10-3 to TRBJ1-2; the match to TRBD1 covers 10 bases. The germline CDR1 and CDR2 sequences are ENHRY and SYGVKD. Trimming removed 11 bases from V and 5 bases from J; junction bases left unmatched: 5. There are 12 residues in the CDR3.

The chain joins TRBV6-5 to TRBJ1-1; D ambiguous. Germline assignment: CDR1 MNHEY and CDR2 SVGAGI. V gave up 6 bases and J gave up 7 bases, with 15 bases separating them. The CDR3 has 13 amino acids. CDR3 region: CASREASQSEAFF. DNA for the CDR3: TGTGCCAGCAGGGAGGCCTCCCAAAGTGAAGCTTTCTTT.

This chain joins TRBV7-9 and TRBJ2-3, with D unresolved. The CDR3 contains 13 residues. Trimming shortened V by 2 bases and J by 4 bases, and 7 bases separated the two germline ends. CDR1 is SEHNR and CDR2 is FQNEAQ in the germline V gene (reference sequence). For the CDR3, the DNA is TGTGCCAGCAGCTTAATCGGTGCAGATACGCAGTATTTT. Its translation is CASSLIGADTQYF.